This TCR beta chain was sequenced in a study of T-cell reconstitution after alpha-beta-depleted transplantation in children. This clonotype came up many times. V dropped 8 bases and J dropped 10; count of bases not matched to a gene: 9. The CDR3 contains 14 residues. TCRbeta library construction was performed incorporating unique molecular identifiers. MiXCR, run by TCRdb on the PCR reads, gives a single entry per CDR3 protein. The data show some 590,000 distinct CDR3 sequences, 10% to 13% seen once. This rearrangement joins TRBV12-3 or TRBV12-4 to TRBJ1-6; 9 bases line up with TRBD1. The sample consisted of PBMCs from the stem cell graft donor, taken from the stem cell graft. The receptor was derived from a human donor who donated a stem cell graft to a child with acute myeloid leukemia. The CDR3, as DNA: TGTGCCAGCCGGCCTCGACAGGGGGACTCACCCCTCCACTTT. It is translated as CASRPRQGDSPLHF.